The rows below give T cell receptor beta chains drawn from one sample of a study of identical twins. TCRdb ran MiXCR on the 5' RACE reads and lists one entry per CDR3 protein. Of roughly 540,000 distinct CDR3 sequences in the sample, 22% were seen once. This same sample was also part of a study on T cells expressing NK-cell markers.

Input material: CD4+ T cells sorted from blood. Source of these receptors: a young woman in good health. Both conserved end residues are part of each CDR3. The order of the fields is V gene, clone size, CDR3 protein. Clone sizes are given selectively: once, few, many, or a class where the clone is expanded.

>TRBV7-2|NA
CASRTYDEEFF
>TRBV5-1|few
CASSLPEEAQYF
>TRBV20-1|few
CSARNRIEAFF
>TRBV6-5|NA
CASSYQWPPIKLFF
>TRBV29-1|NA
CSVARNGLNEQFF
>TRBV20-1|few
CSASPLGQNEKLFF
>TRBV12-3/TRBV12-4|few
CASSPSQDLYGYTF
>TRBV20-1|many
CSALGPWGTDTQYF
>TRBV7-2|NA
CASSALVTGELFF
>TRBV7-3|few
CASSLTSNTEAFF
>TRBV12-3/TRBV12-4|few
CASSLVVGKLSSYEQYF
>TRBV5-1|few
CASSLAPLNEQFF
>TRBV9|few
CASSFLPPYEQYF
>TRBV9|NA
CASSVAFSEETQYF
>TRBV5-1|few
CASSAGQTVANEQFF
>TRBV20-1|NA
CSADRGGADTQYF
>TRBV7-9|few
CASSIQTTSGRVEQFF
>TRBV20-1|NA
CSALAGNPGNIQYF
>TRBV2|NA
CASSAGVEDTF
>TRBV20-1|NA
CRAVGGITRNEQFF
>TRBV6-1|NA
CASSPYRWTGTTEQYF
>TRBV6-1|few
CASGAGGGDTQYF
>TRBV5-5|NA
CASSSGTHNEKLFF
>TRBV12-3/TRBV12-4|many
CASSSHAAGGPYEQYF
>TRBV12-3/TRBV12-4|few
CASSLALAGGTYEQYF
>TRBV7-6|NA
CASSSRSGREQFF
>TRBV29-1|NA
CSVTPPEQFF
>TRBV29-1|few
CSVGWGAKNIQYF
>TRBV4-3|NA
CASSQEGRGGYEQYF
>TRBV9|NA
CASSVEPGRSGTQYF
>TRBV5-1|NA
CASSNPQGFGTEAFF
>TRBV5-1|few
CASSSDRGDLDTQYF
>TRBV11-2|NA
CASSRRRTSGRAYNEQFF
>TRBV18|NA
CASSPVGESEAFF
>TRBV6-2/TRBV6-3|few
CASSYSWAGELFF
>TRBV20-1|few
CSAMRRTSSTDTQYF
>TRBV6-2/TRBV6-3|NA
CASSYGGTRIMNEQFF
>TRBV6-2/TRBV6-3|NA
CASSYVGAGANVLTF
>TRBV24-1|NA
CATSDDRDTGELFF
>TRBV5-1|NA
CASSFTGPNEKLFF
>TRBV4-2|NA
CASSPRTPGTGTYNEQFF
>TRBV5-1|NA
CASRTGTGPYEQYF
>TRBV10-3|NA
CAITRAGGTGELFF
>TRBV4-3|NA
CASSQEVARYTGELFF
>TRBV4-3|few
CASSQDRLLNEQFF
>TRBV20-1|few
CSARLAAYNEQFF
>TRBV3-1|few
CASSLARTGVYEQYF
>TRBV5-1|NA
CASSPDQETQYF
>TRBV12-3/TRBV12-4|few
CASSPRTRGTGELFF
>TRBV6-1|NA
CASTATGQGSYEQYF
>TRBV7-9|few
CAGGTSEFF
>TRBV2|few
CASTREQETQYF
>TRBV20-1|few
CSARRDSLTGELFF
>TRBV9|few
CASSVEALQDTQYF
>TRBV12-3/TRBV12-4|NA
CASRYRQGSTF
>TRBV2|few
CASRTVRYEQYF
>TRBV20-1|many
CSARGTANTEAFF
>TRBV29-1|NA
CSAFNRGLLNYGYTF
>TRBV10-3|NA
CATSGRAMSETQYF